A selection of T cell receptor beta chains follows, all from one sample in a study of blood T cell repertoires in COVID-19. Assay used: immunoSEQ multiplex PCR; TCRdb lists only in-frame clones, some missing. The sample carries about 170,000 clones, approximately 90% recorded once. The sequencing input was peripheral blood. All receptors derive from a man in his fifties who had recovered from COVID-19. Each CDR3 is given with its conserved first and last residue. The D gene is left open where the match is weak. Not every row has a clone size; where given, it reads once, few, many or a size class.

D,size,J,V,CDR3,DNA
-,-,TRBJ2-1,TRBV4-1,CASSQGLGFYNEQFF,TGCGCCAGCAGCCAAGGACTAGGGTTCTACAATGAGCAGTTCTTC
-,-,TRBJ1-6,TRBV19,CASSTGNSPLHF,TGTGCCAGTAGTACGGGTAATTCACCCCTCCACTTT
TRBD2,-,TRBJ2-3,TRBV24-1,CATSDPSGGVADTQYF,TGTGCCACCAGTGACCCTAGTGGGGGGGTCGCAGATACGCAGTATTTT
TRBD2,-,TRBJ2-5,TRBV19,CASSISGGAETQYF,TGTGCCAGTAGTATTTCCGGGGGGGCGGAGACCCAGTACTTC
-,-,TRBJ1-2,TRBV28,CASSGGVKAGGYTF,TGTGCCAGCAGTGGGGGGGTCAAGGCAGGTGGCTACACCTTC
TRBD2,-,TRBJ2-1,TRBV5-5,CASSLLRAGGNEQFF,TGTGCCAGCAGCTTGCTAAGAGCGGGAGGGAATGAGCAGTTCTTC
-,many,TRBJ2-7,TRBV6-5,CASSYSAGPSYEQYF,TGTGCCAGCAGTTACTCTGCGGGGCCCTCCTACGAGCAGTACTTC
TRBD1,few,TRBJ2-7,TRBV18,CASSRQGNDEQYF,TGTGCCAGCTCTCGACAGGGGAACGACGAGCAGTACTTC
-,-,TRBJ2-7,TRBV7-9,CASSLVSGRSYEQYF,TGTGCCAGCAGCTTAGTTTCAGGGCGCTCCTACGAGCAGTACTTC
-,-,TRBJ2-7,TRBV11-1,CATSWWRTSYEQYF,TGTGCCACCTCGTGGTGGAGAACTTCCTACGAGCAGTACTTC
TRBD2,-,TRBJ2-1,TRBV7-7,CASSPGTSVTEQFF,TGTGCCAGCAGCCCCGGGACTAGTGTAACGGAGCAGTTCTTC
TRBD2,-,TRBJ2-7,TRBV7-2,CASSLAVVGTSLYEQYF,TGTGCCAGCAGCTTAGCGGTAGTCGGGACTAGCCTGTACGAGCAGTACTTC
TRBD1,-,TRBJ2-7,TRBV9,CASSPGTGYYEQYF,TGTGCCAGCAGCCCCGGGACAGGCTACTACGAGCAGTACTTC
-,-,TRBJ1-5,TRBV9,CASSLTELNQPQHF,TGTGCCAGCAGCCTAACCGAATTAAATCAGCCCCAGCATTTT
-,-,TRBJ2-7,TRBV19,CASSILTGPMGEQYF,TGTGCCAGTAGTATCCTGACAGGTCCGATGGGAGAGCAGTACTTC
-,-,TRBJ2-7,TRBV12-3/TRBV12-4,CASRYGTLYEQYF,TGTGCCAGCAGGTACGGGACACTATACGAGCAGTACTTC
-,once,TRBJ2-7,TRBV5-6,CASSLVQRPNEQYF,TGTGCCAGCAGCTTGGTCCAGCGACCCAACGAGCAGTACTTC
-,-,TRBJ2-5,TRBV12-3/TRBV12-4,CASSLGETQYF,TGTGCCAGCAGCCTCGGAGAGACCCAGTACTTC
TRBD2,-,TRBJ2-7,TRBV19,CASSSRLAEFDEQYF,TGTGCCAGTAGTTCTCGACTAGCGGAGTTCGACGAGCAGTACTTC
-,few,TRBJ2-7,TRBV6-2/TRBV6-3,CASSYRSEAYEQYF,TGTGCCAGCAGTTACAGGAGCGAGGCCTACGAGCAGTACTTC
-,-,TRBJ2-2,TRBV29-1,CSVSGTGELFF,TGCAGCGTTTCGGGTACCGGGGAGCTGTTTTTT
TRBD1,once,TRBJ1-2,TRBV5-6,CASSSRPGTGVHGYTF,TGTGCCAGCAGCTCGAGACCCGGGACAGGGGTGCATGGCTACACCTTC
-,-,TRBJ2-7,TRBV7-8,CASSLIGQPIEQYF,TGTGCCAGCAGCTTAATCGGTCAACCCATCGAGCAGTACTTC
-,-,TRBJ2-4,TRBV14,CASSQSPLRGPRDIQYF,TGTGCCAGCAGCCAAAGTCCGCTCAGGGGACCTCGTGACATTCAGTACTTC
-,-,TRBJ1-5,TRBV28,CASSLYGGNGRQPQHF,TGTGCCAGCAGTTTATATGGCGGGAATGGACGTCAGCCCCAGCATTTT
-,-,TRBJ1-2,TRBV27,CASSLASGFGYTF,TGTGCCAGCAGTTTAGCCTCAGGGTTTGGCTACACCTTC
-,once,TRBJ2-5,TRBV19,CASSPQGWQETQYF,TGTGCCAGTAGTCCTCAGGGGTGGCAAGAGACCCAGTACTTC
-,-,TRBJ2-2,TRBV5-4,CASSLAAGTGELFF,TGTGCCAGCAGCTTGGCCGCCGGCACCGGGGAGCTGTTTTTT
TRBD2,-,TRBJ2-3,TRBV7-9,CASSVTSGASTDTQYF,TGTGCCAGCAGCGTCACTAGCGGAGCTAGCACAGATACGCAGTATTTT
-,-,TRBJ2-1,TRBV24-1,CATGELAPADKQFF,TGTGCCACCGGTGAGTTGGCCCCCGCGGATAAGCAGTTCTTC
-,-,TRBJ1-3,TRBV18,CASSPHPGSSGNTIYF,TGTGCCAGCTCACCACATCCGGGAAGCTCTGGAAACACCATATATTTT
-,-,TRBJ2-1,TRBV11-3,CASSLFTDNEQFF,TGTGCCAGCAGCTTATTTACAGACAATGAGCAGTTCTTC
TRBD1,many,TRBJ1-4,TRBV7-9,CASSPRRTGEDEKLFF,TGTGCCAGCAGCCCCCGCCGAACAGGGGAGGACGAAAAACTGTTTTTT
TRBD1,-,TRBJ2-1,TRBV6-4,CASRQTGNNEQFF,TGTGCCAGCAGACAGACAGGGAACAATGAGCAGTTCTTC
-,-,TRBJ2-7,TRBV12-3/TRBV12-4,CASATSEQGYF,TGTGCCAGCGCAACGAGCGAACAGGGGTACTTC
TRBD1,-,TRBJ1-1,TRBV5-1,CASSSGTGITEAFF,TGCGCCAGCAGCTCCGGGACAGGGATCACTGAAGCTTTCTTT
-,-,TRBJ2-7,TRBV11-2,CASSFGAGVYEQYF,TGTGCCAGCAGCTTTGGGGCAGGGGTCTACGAGCAGTACTTC
TRBD2,-,TRBJ2-5,TRBV27,CASSRSGETQYF,TGTGCCAGCAGCCGTAGCGGGGAGACCCAGTACTTC
TRBD1,-,TRBJ1-1,TRBV29-1,CSVVRGQGTEAFF,TGCAGCGTTGTCAGGGGGCAAGGGACTGAAGCTTTCTTT
TRBD2,-,TRBJ2-1,TRBV7-2,CASSRHRPGLAAYNEQFF,TGTGCCAGCAGCCGTCACCGCCCGGGACTAGCGGCCTACAATGAGCAGTTCTTC
-,-,TRBJ2-7,TRBV9,CASSVGPDPAREQYF,TGTGCCAGCAGCGTAGGCCCAGACCCCGCGCGGGAGCAGTACTTC
TRBD1,once,TRBJ1-4,TRBV10-3,CGDRENEKLFF,TGTGGGGACAGGGAGAATGAAAAACTGTTTTTT
-,-,TRBJ1-5,TRBV27,CASRGGFGQPQHF,TGTGCCAGCCGGGGGGGGTTCGGACAGCCCCAGCATTTT
-,once,TRBJ1-4,TRBV28,CASLLSQGTNEKLFF,TGTGCCAGCCTACTATCGCAGGGGACAAATGAAAAACTGTTTTTT
-,-,TRBJ2-5,TRBV7-2,CASSLVRETQYF,TGTGCCAGCAGCTTAGTCCGTGAGACCCAGTACTTC
TRBD2,few,TRBJ2-7,TRBV3-1/TRBV3-2,CASGRGYEQYF,TGTGCCAGCGGGCGGGGGTACGAGCAGTACTTC
TRBD1,-,TRBJ1-2,TRBV28,CASSLPVGQGGYGYTF,TGTGCCAGCAGTTTACCCGTGGGACAGGGAGGGTATGGCTACACCTTC